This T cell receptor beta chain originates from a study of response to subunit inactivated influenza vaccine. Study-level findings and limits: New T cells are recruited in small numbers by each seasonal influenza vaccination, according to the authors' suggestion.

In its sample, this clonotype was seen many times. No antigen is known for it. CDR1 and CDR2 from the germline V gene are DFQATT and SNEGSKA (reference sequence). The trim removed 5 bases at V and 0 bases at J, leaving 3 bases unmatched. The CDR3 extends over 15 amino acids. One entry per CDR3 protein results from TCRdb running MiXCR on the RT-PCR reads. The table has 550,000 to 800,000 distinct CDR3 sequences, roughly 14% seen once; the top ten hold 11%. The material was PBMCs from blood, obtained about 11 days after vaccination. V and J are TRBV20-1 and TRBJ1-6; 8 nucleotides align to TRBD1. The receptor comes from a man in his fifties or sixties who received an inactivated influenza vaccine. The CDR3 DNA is TGCAGTGCTTCAGGGGGCAGCTCCTATAATTCACCCCTCCACTTT. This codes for CSASGGSSYNSPLHF.